This TCR beta chain was sequenced for a study of naive and memory T cell subsets. An oligonucleotide containing a UMI was ligated to the 3' end of TCR cDNA. The SP2 primer and nested alpha and beta constant region primers amplified ligated cDNA in four rounds. MiXCR was run by TCRdb on the 5' RACE reads, yielding one entry per CDR3 protein. The table has approximately 32,000 distinct CDR3 sequences, about a sixth seen once. V dropped 1 base and J dropped 4 bases, with 11 bases sitting between them. CDR3 length equals 13 residues. Germline CDR1 and CDR2: GTSNPN and SVGIG (reference sequence). V and J are TRBV30 and TRBJ2-7, with D unclear. This receptor was identified in a female donor in good health. CDR3 sequence: CAWSENSFYEQYF. The CDR3 region has the DNA TGTGCCTGGAGTGAGAACAGTTTTTACGAGCAGTACTTC.